The source of this T cell receptor beta chain is a study of beta chain features in type 1 diabetes. Isolated RNA was reverse transcribed in full, so expressed TCRB transcripts were sequenced. This table comes from immunoSEQ multiplex PCR, and its TCRdb copy is limited to in-frame clones, with some not included. The sample holds 900,000 or so clones, around a sixth seen once. This CDR3 is 11 amino acids long. Looked up from germline, CDR1 is MNHNS and CDR2 is SASEGT. Trimming removed 1 base at V and 7 bases at J, with 2 bases between. The chain links TRBV6-1 to TRBJ2-1; the D is unclear. This receptor was identified in a young woman in good health. Sequencing was performed on naive CD4+ T cells from blood. The DNA for the CDR3 is TGTGCCAGCAGTGAAGGTAATGAGCAGTTCTTC. Protein product: CASSEGNEQFF.